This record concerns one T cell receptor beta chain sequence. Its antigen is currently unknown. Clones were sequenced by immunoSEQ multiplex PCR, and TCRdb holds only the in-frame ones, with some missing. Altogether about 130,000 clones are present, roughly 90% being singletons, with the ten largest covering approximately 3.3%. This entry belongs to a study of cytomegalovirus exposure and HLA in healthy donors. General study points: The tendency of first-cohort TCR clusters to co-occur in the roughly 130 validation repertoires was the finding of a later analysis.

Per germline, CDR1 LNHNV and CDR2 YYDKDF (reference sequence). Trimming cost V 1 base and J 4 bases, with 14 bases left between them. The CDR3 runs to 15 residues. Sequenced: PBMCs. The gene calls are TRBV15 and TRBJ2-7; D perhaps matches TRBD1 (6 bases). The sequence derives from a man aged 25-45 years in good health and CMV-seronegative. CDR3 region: CATSRVPTGLYEQYF. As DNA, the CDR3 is TGTGCCACCAGCAGAGTCCCCACAGGGTTGTACGAGCAGTACTTC.